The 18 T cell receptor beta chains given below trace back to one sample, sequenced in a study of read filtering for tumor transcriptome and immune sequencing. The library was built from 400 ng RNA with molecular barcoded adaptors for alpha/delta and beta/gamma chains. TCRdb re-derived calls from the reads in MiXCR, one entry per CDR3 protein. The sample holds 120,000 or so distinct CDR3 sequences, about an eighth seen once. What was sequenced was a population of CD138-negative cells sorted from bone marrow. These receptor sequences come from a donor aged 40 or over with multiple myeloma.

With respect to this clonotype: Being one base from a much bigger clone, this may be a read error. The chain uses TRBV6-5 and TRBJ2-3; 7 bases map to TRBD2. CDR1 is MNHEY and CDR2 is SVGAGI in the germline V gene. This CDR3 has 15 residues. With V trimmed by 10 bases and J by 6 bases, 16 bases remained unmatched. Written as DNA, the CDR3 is TGTGCCACTAAGGGGAGGGGCCCTACACCCGATACGCAGTATTTT. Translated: CATKGRGPTPDTQYF.

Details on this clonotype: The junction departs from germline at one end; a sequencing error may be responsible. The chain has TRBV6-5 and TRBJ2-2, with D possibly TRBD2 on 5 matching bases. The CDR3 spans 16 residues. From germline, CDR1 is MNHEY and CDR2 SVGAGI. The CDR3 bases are TGTGCCAGCAGTTACCGACGCGACGGAGGCACCGGGGAGCTGTCTTTT. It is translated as CASSYRRDGGTGELSF.

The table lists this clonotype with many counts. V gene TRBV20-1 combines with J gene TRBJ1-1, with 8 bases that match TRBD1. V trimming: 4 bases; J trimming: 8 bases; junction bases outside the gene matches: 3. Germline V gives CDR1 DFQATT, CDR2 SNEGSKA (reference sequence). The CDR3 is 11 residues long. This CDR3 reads CSANRDREAFF. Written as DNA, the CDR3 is TGCAGTGCTAACCGGGACAGGGAAGCTTTCTTT.

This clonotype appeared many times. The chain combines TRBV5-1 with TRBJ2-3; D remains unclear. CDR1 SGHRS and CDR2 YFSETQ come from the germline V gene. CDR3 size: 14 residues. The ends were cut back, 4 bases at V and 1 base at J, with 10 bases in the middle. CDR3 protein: CASSAGRGTDTQYF. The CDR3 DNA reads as TGCGCCAGCAGCGCCGGACGGGGCACAGATACGCAGTATTTT.

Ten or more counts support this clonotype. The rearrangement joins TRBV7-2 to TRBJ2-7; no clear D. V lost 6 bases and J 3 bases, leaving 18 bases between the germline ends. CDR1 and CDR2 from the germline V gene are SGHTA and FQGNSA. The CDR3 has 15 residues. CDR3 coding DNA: TGTGCCAGCAGACCTCAGCGTGGGAACAACTACGAGCAGTACTTC. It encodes CASRPQRGNNYEQYF.

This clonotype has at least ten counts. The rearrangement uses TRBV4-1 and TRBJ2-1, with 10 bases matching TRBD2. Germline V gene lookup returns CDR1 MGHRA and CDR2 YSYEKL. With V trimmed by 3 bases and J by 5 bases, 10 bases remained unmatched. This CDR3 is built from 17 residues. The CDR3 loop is CASSQPLAGIKNNEQFF. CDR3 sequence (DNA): TGCGCCAGCAGCCAGCCACTAGCGGGAATAAAGAACAATGAGCAGTTCTTC.

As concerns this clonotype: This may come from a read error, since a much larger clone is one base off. CDR3 in DNA: TGCGCCAGCAGCCAAGGTGTGGCCCACCCAGATACGCTGTATTTT. Translating it yields CASSQGVAHPDTLYF. The chain links TRBV4-1 to TRBJ2-3; D ambiguous. Germline V gene lookup returns CDR1 MGHRA and CDR2 YSYEKL. The CDR3 sequence is 15 residues long.

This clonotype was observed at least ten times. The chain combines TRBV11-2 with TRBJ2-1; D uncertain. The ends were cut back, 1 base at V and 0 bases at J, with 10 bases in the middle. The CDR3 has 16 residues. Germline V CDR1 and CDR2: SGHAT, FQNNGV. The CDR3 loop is CASSLALGPSYNEQFF. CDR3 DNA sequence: TGTGCCAGCAGCTTAGCTCTAGGCCCCTCCTACAATGAGCAGTTCTTC.

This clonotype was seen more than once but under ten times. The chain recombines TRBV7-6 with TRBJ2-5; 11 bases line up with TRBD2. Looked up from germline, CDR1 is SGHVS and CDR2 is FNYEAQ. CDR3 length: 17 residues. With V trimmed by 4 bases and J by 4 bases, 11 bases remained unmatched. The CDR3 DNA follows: TGTGCCAGCAGCTCCGGGGTAGCGGGAGGGGTGGTAGAGACCCAGTACTTC. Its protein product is CASSSGVAGGVVETQYF.

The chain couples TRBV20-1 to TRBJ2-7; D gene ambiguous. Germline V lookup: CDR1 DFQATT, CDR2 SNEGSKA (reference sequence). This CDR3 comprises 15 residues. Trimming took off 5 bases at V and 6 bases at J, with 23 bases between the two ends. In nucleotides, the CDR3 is TGCAGTGCTGGGGTATCTGTCGGGCCCAGGAGCGAGCAGTACTTC. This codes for CSAGVSVGPRSEQYF.

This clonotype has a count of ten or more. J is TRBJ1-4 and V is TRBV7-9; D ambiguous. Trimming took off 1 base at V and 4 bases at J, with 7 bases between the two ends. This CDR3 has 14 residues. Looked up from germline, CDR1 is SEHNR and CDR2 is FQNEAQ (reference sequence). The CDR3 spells CASSLEQINEKLFF. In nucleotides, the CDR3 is TGTGCCAGCAGCTTAGAACAAATTAATGAAAAACTGTTTTTT.

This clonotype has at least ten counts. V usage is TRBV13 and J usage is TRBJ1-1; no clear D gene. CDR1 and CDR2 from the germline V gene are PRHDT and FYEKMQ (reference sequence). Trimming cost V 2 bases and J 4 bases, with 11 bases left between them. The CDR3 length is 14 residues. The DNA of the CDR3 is TGTGCCAGCAGCTTACCCCCTCGGGGCACTGAAGCTTTCTTT. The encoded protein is CASSLPPRGTEAFF.

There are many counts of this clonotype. DNA for the CDR3: TGTGCCAGCTCACCACCGGACAGGGAGAGGTCGACCCAGTACTTC. Its protein is CASSPPDRERSTQYF. V gene TRBV18 combines with J gene TRBJ2-5, with 8 bases that match TRBD1. V was clipped by 0 bases and J by 7 bases; unmatched bases: 7. Germline loops: CDR1 KGHSH, CDR2 LQKENI. The CDR3 is 15 residues long.

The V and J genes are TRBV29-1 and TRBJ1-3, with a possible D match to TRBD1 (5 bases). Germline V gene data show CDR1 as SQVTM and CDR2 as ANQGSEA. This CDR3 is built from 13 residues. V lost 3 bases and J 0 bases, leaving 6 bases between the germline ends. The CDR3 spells CSVETDSGNTIYF. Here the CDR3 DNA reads TGCAGCGTTGAGACAGACTCTGGAAACACCATATATTTT.

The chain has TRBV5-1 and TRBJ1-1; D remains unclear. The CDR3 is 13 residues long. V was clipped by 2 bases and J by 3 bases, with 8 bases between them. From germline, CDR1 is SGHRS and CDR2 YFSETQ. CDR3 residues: CASSFNADTEAFF. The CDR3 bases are TGCGCCAGCAGCTTCAACGCGGACACTGAAGCTTTCTTT.

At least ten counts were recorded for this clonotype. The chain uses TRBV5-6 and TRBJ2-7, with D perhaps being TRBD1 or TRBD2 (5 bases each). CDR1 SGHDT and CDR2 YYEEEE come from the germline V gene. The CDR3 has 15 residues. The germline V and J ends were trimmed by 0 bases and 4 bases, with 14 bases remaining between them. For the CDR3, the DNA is TGTGCCAGCAGCTTGGGGAGAAGGGACGGGTACGAGCAGTACTTC. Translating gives CASSLGRRDGYEQYF.

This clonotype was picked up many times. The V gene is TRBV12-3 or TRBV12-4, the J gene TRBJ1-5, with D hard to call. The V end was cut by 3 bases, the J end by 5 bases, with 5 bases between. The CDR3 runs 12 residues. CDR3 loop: CASSFLDQPQHF. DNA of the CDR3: TGTGCCAGCAGTTTTTTAGATCAGCCCCAGCATTTT.

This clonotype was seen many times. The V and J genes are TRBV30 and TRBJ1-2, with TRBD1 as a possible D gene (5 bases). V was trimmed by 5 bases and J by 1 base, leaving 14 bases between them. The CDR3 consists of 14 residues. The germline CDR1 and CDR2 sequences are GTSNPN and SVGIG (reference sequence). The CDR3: CAWYQGPGNYGYTF. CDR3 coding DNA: TGTGCCTGGTACCAGGGACCAGGTAACTATGGCTACACCTTC.